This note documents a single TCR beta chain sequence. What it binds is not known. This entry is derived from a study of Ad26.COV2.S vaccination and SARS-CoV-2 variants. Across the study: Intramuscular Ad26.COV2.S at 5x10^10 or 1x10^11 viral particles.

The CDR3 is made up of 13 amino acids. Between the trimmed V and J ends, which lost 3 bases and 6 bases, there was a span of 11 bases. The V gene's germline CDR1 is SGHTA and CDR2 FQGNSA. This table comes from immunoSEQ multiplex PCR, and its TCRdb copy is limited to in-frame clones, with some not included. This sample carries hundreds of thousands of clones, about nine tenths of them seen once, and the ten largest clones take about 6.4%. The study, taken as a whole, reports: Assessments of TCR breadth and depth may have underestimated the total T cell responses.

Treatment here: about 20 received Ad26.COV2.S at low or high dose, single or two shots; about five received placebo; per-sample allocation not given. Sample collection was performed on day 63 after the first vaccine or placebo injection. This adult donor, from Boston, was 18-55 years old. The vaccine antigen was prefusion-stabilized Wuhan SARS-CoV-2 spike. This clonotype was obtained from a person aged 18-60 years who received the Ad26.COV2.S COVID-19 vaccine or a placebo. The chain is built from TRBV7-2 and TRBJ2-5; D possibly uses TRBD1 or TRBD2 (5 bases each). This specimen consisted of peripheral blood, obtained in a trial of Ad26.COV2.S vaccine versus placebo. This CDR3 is CASSFSQGQTQYF. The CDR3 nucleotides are TGTGCCAGCAGCTTCTCCCAGGGACAGACCCAGTACTTC.